Included here is one T cell receptor (beta chain) sequence, with context. TCRdb re-called the RACE reads with MiXCR, one entry per CDR3 protein. Of approximately 97,000 distinct CDR3 sequences detected, 27% appear once; the ten largest clones hold about 9.3%. Noted time point: patch test 3, about 24 weeks after DPC sensitization. This sample's treatment: therapeutic diphenylcyclopropenone sensitization with weekly scalp DPC. The record originates from a study of human T cells and chemical hapten exposure. Germline CDR1 and CDR2: MNHEY and SVGAGI. This CDR3 spans 13 amino acids. Trimming removed 6 bases from V and 0 bases from J, with 9 bases in between.

The sequence was obtained from a man aged 35-49 years with alopecia areata. Some clones in this sample may be carry-over from other donors' samples. Sequencing used whole blood, obtained in connection with sensitization to the hapten diphenylcyclopropenone (DPC). The chain couples TRBV6-5 to TRBJ2-7; maybe TRBD2 (5 bases). CDR3 nucleotide sequence: TGTGCCAGCAGGGGAGTTCACTCCTACGAGCAGTACTTC. This translates into CASRGVHSYEQYF.